This TCR beta chain was documented in a study of blood T cell repertoires in COVID-19 (dated by TCRdb to the early 2020s). In the study overall: Collaborator samples came from the United States, Italy and Spain and covered acute and convalescent phases of COVID-19. Where available, HLA class I and class II types were taken from metadata supplied by the sample provider and were not determined by assay-based typing. Subjects who had been exposed to COVID-19, were actively infected with it, or had recovered from it provided the deeply sampled blood TCRbeta repertoires that made up the dataset. The material from the prospective study consisted of cDNA or gDNA derived from T cells, B-cell-depleted T cells, or PBMCs. Sample metadata almost always included a de-identified subject ID, COVID-19 status, age in years and sex. Samples came from the ongoing ImmuneRACE study (first 160 participants) plus 1,254 subjects from 6 global collaborators. A freely available public database, intended as a resource for researchers studying the immune response to SARS-CoV-2, is where the repertoires were released. What the work shows at the level of the full study, not this receptor alone: Clinical and demographic metadata were provided uncurated, with the amount varying by source and participant.

From a lookup of the germline V gene, CDR1 and CDR2 are SGHAT and FQNNGV. Cut back by 5 bases and 7 bases, the V and J ends lie 9 bases apart. Spanning cysteine to phenylalanine, the CDR3 consists of 13 amino acids. Only CDR3 DNA remains: 39 bases, in frame from the first base. TCRbeta CDR3 regions were amplified from genomic DNA using the immunoSEQ Assay, a bias-controlled multiplex PCR. The study's own analysis went as follows. The number of nucleated cells in each sample was estimated from the amplification of reference gene primers within the assay. To quantify the absolute abundance of each unique TCRbeta CDR3 rearrangement, sequence reads were collapsed and filtered. Productive Simpson clonality was computed per sample as the square root of Simpson's diversity index over productive rearrangements. Entries here come from immuneACCESS through TCRdb and include only in-frame sequences with V and J called. Some clones fail to appear in such tables; in the studies checked, an unresolved V gene covers under half of the shortfall, and the cause of the remainder is unknown. Clone size and V and J calls were adopted from that table, with D and trimming inferred from the DNA. The sample table lists about 190,000 clones, more than 70% of them with a count of one. The top ten hold 4.4% of the sample.

The collaborating institutions used their own protocols to collect whole blood in K2EDTA tubes. Collaborator samples were shipped for TCRbeta analysis as frozen whole blood, isolated PBMCs, or DNA extracted from either sample type. Points on this clone: The antigen it recognizes is unknown. Per-nucleotide qualities are absent, and no much larger clonotype sits a single base away.

This TCR was sampled from a human donor in a cohort sampled during active COVID-19. Sequenced input: peripheral blood. The chain uses TRBV11-2 and TRBJ1-6; no confident D gene assignment can be made. At the DNA level, the sequence is TGTGCCAGCAGCCGGGGAAGGAATTCACCCCTCCACTTT. This yields the protein CASSRGRNSPLHF.